This record concerns one T cell receptor beta chain sequence. The target antigen is unknown. The entry originates in a study of Ad26.COV2.S vaccination and SARS-CoV-2 variants. The overall study: Enrolled in COV1001, the donor was in the Ad26.COV2.S trial arm, which received the vaccine. Overall study findings and caveats: It was vaccine recipients, not placebo recipients, who had the higher spike-specific TCR breadth.

Noted treatment: over 15 received Ad26.COV2.S at low or high dose, single or two shots; about 5 received placebo; per-sample allocation not given. Specimens were obtained on day 63 following the first vaccine or placebo injection. An adult of 18-55 years in Boston served as donor. Sequencing was performed with immunoSEQ multiplex PCR; in TCRdb, only in-frame clones are kept and a portion is missing. The repertoire includes 440,000 or so clones, 80% to 95% of them detected once, and about 4.4% sits in the top ten. Germline trimming cut 0 bases from V and 5 bases from J; bases unmatched to any gene: 1. The CDR3 sequence is 15 residues long. In germline, CDR1 is SGHVS, CDR2 FQNEAQ.

V is TRBV7-8 and J is TRBJ1-4; TRBD1 agrees at 9 bases. The sequence was obtained from a person aged 18-60 years who received the Ad26.COV2.S COVID-19 vaccine or a placebo. Specimen: peripheral blood, collected in a trial of Ad26.COV2.S vaccine versus placebo. CDR3 nucleotide sequence: TGTGCCAGCAGCTTAGCCGGGACAGGGAATGAAAAACTGTTTTTT. Protein: CASSLAGTGNEKLFF. Full variable domain (remainder filled in from reference TRBV7-8 and TRBJ1-4): GAGVSQSPRYKVAKRGQDVALRCDPISGHVSLFWYQQALGQGPEFLTYFQNEAQLDKSGLPSDRFFAERPEGSVSTLKIQRTQQEDSAVYLCASSLAGTGNEKLFFGSGTQLSVL.